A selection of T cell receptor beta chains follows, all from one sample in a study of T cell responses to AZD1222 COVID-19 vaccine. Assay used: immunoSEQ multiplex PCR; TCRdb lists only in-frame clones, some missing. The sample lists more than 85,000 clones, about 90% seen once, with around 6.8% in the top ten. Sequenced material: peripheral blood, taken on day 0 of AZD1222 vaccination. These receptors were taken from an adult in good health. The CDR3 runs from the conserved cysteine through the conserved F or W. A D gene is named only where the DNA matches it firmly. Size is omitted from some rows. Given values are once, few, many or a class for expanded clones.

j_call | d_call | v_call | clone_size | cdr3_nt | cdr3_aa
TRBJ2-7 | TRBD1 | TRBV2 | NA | TGTGCCAGCAGTGAAGGGGACAGGATCGGCTCCTACGAGCAGTACTTC | CASSEGDRIGSYEQYF
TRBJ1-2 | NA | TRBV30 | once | TGTGCCTGGACCTGGGGGGGGTACTATGGCTACACCTTC | CAWTWGGYYGYTF
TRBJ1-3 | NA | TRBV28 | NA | TGTGCCAGCATCCCCTGGTCCCCGGCACGTGGAAACACCATATATTTT | CASIPWSPARGNTIYF
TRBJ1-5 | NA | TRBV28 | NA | TGTGCCAGCAGTTTTAAGGGTAGGAGCAATCAGCCCCAGCATTTT | CASSFKGRSNQPQHF
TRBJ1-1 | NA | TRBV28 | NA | TGTGCCAGCAGTTTACGTCTTGCAGGGACTTTCTTT | CASSLRLAGTFF
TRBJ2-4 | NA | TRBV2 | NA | TGTGCCAGCACCCCGGGGGCCAGGGACATTCAGTACTTC | CASTPGARDIQYF
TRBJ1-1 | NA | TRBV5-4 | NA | TGTGCCAGCAGCCTGGCGGGTGGGGGGTGGCGGAACACTGAAGCTTTCTTT | CASSLAGGGWRNTEAFF
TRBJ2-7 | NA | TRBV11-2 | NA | TGTGCCAGCAGCTTAAGGTCCGTTTCCCCGGAGCAGTACTTC | CASSLRSVSPEQYF
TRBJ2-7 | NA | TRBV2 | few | TGTGCCAGCAGTCCAGCCTACTCGAAACACTACGAGCAGTACTTC | CASSPAYSKHYEQYF
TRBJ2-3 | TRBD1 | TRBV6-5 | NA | TGTGCCAGCAGGGTTGGACAGGGGCCAGATACGCAGTATTTT | CASRVGQGPDTQYF
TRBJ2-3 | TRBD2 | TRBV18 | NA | TGTGCCAGCTCACCCCGGACTAGCGGGGGCACAGATACGCAGTATTTT | CASSPRTSGGTDTQYF
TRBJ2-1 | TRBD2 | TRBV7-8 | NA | TGTGCCAGCAGCCCCGGGACTAGCGGGGGGCAGTTCTTC | CASSPGTSGGQFF
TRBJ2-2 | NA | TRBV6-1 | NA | TGTGCCAGCAGTGAGACACGCAACACCGGGGAGCTGTTTTTT | CASSETRNTGELFF
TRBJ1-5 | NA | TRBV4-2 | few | TGTGCCAGCAGAGGGGCGGAACAGAATCAGCCCCAGCATTTT | CASRGAEQNQPQHF
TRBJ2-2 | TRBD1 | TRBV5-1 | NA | TGCGCCAGCAGCTTTGGGACAGGGGAGCGCACCGGGGAGCTGTTTTTT | CASSFGTGERTGELFF
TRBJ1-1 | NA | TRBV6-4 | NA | TGTGCCAGCAGTGACTGGGGGTGGGGGAACACTGAAGCTTTCTTT | CASSDWGWGNTEAFF
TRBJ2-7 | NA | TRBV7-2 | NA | TGTGCCAGCAGCTTTAGGGAAACCGACGAGCAGTACTTC | CASSFRETDEQYF
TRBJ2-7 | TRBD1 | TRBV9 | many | TGTGCCAGCAGCGTAGCTTACAGGGGGCGCGAGCAGTACTTC | CASSVAYRGREQYF
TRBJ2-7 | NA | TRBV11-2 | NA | TGTGCCAGCAGCTTCAGAGGGAGTTACAACGAGCAGTACTTC | CASSFRGSYNEQYF
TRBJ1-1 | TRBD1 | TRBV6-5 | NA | TGTGCCAGCAGGGACAGGGGGCTGACTGAAGCTTTCTTT | CASRDRGLTEAFF
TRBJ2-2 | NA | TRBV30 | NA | TGTGCCTGGAGTGACCTTGAGCAAGGATTCACCGGGGAGCTGTTTTTT | CAWSDLEQGFTGELFF
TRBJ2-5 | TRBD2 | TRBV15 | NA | TGTGCCACCAGCAGAGTAGCGGGGGTAGACGAGACCCAGTACTTC | CATSRVAGVDETQYF
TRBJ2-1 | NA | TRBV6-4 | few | TGTGCCAGCAGTGGGGACACCTACAATGAGCAGTTCTTC | CASSGDTYNEQFF
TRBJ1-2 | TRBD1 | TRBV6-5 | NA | TGTGCCAGTGGCTTAGCTCGGACAGGACTCTATGGCTACACCTTC | CASGLARTGLYGYTF
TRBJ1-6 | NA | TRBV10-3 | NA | TGTGCCACGCAGGGCCCGGGACCCCGCTATAATTCACCCCTCCACTTT | CATQGPGPRYNSPLHF
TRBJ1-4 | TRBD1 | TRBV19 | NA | TGTGCCAGTAGTATAGGAGGGGGCGACGGTAATGAAAAACTGTTTTTT | CASSIGGGDGNEKLFF
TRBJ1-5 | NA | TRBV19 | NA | TGTGCCAGTAGTATAGCTAGGGGAAGCAATCAGCCCCAGCATTTT | CASSIARGSNQPQHF
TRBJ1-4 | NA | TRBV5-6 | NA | TGTGCCAGCCCCGGGAGGGGAGATGGTGAAAAACTGTTTTTT | CASPGRGDGEKLFF
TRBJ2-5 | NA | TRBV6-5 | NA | TGTGCCAGCAGCCCCACTATAGACAGGCCAGAGACCCAGTACTTC | CASSPTIDRPETQYF
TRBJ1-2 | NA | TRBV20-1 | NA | TGCAGTGCTAGTAAAGGACGGCTGGATGGCTACACCTTC | CSASKGRLDGYTF
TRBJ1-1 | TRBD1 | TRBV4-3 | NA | TGCGCCAGCAGCCAAGAAATCAGGACAGGGATCCCTGAAGCTTTCTTT | CASSQEIRTGIPEAFF
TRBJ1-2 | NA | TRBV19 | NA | TGTGCCAGTAGTATAAGCAGGTTGGACTATGGCTACACCTTC | CASSISRLDYGYTF